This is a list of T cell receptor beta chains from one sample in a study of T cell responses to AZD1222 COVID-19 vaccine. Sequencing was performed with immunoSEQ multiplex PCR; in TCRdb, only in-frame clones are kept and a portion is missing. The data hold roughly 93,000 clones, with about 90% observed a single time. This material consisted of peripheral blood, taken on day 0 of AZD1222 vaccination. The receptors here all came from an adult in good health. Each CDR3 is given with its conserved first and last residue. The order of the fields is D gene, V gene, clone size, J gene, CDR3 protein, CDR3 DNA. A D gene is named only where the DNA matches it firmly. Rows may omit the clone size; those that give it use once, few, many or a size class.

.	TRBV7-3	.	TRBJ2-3	CASSEGTPGTDTQYF	TGTGCCAGCAGCGAGGGGACACCGGGGACAGATACGCAGTATTTT
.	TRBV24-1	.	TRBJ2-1	CATSDTLGFGGISYNEQFF	TGTGCCACCAGTGACACGCTAGGTTTCGGCGGAATCTCCTACAATGAGCAGTTCTTC
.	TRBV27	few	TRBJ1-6	CASSPLQGIGSYNSPLHF	TGTGCCAGCAGTCCCCTGCAGGGGATAGGCTCCTATAATTCACCCCTCCACTTT
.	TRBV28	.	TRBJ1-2	CASSLPASYGYTF	TGTGCCAGCAGTTTACCCGCATCCTATGGCTACACCTTC
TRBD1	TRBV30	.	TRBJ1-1	CAWSYGQGPAFF	TGTGCCTGGAGTTACGGACAGGGGCCCGCTTTCTTT
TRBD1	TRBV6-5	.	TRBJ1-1	CASSSDRVNTEAFF	TGTGCCAGCAGTTCCGACAGGGTGAACACTGAAGCTTTCTTT
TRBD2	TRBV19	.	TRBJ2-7	CATQPGLAHEQYF	TGTGCCACCCAACCGGGACTAGCCCACGAGCAGTACTTC
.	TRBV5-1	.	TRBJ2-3	CASSRGQAISTDTQYF	TGCGCCAGCAGCCGGGGCCAGGCCATCAGCACAGATACGCAGTATTTT
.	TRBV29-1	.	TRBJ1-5	CSVVWELNQPQHF	TGCAGCGTTGTCTGGGAATTGAATCAGCCCCAGCATTTT
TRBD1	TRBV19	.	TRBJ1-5	CASSRTGGYQPQHF	TGTGCCAGTAGCCGGACAGGGGGCTATCAGCCCCAGCATTTT
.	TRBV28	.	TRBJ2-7	CASSFSGGGAYEQYF	TGTGCCAGCAGTTTTTCCGGTGGGGGGGCTTACGAGCAGTACTTC
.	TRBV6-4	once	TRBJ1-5	CASSLVDGTNFSNQPQHF	TGTGCCAGCAGTCTGGTTGACGGGACGAACTTTAGCAATCAGCCCCAGCATTTT
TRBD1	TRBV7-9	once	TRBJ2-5	CASSSRGPETQYF	TGTGCCAGCAGTTCTAGGGGGCCAGAGACCCAGTACTTC
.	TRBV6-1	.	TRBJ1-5	CASSDVGGSQPQHF	TGTGCCAGCAGTGACGTGGGGGGATCTCAGCCCCAGCATTTT
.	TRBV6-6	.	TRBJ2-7	CASSRSYEQYF	TGTGCCAGCAGTCGGAGCTACGAGCAGTACTTC